Below, 17 T cell receptor beta chains from the same sample are listed, as sequenced in a study of cytomegalovirus exposure and HLA in healthy donors. Sequencing used immunoSEQ multiplex PCR; TCRdb keeps in-frame clones, though not all of them. The sample records over 250,000 clones, around 86% being singletons. The source material was PBMCs. These receptors came from a woman under 30 in good health and CMV-seronegative.

The genes are TRBV27 and TRBJ1-1; TRBD1 aligns across 8 bases. J gave up 4 bases and V 2 bases, and 9 bases lay outside the gene matches. Germline lookup yields CDR1 MNHEY and CDR2 SMNVEV (reference sequence). The CDR3 contains 16 residues. CDR3 DNA: TGTGCCAGCAGTTTAAGGCAGGGGGCGCGTGGCACTGAAGCTTTCTTT. It is translated as CASSLRQGARGTEAFF.

This clone was found a few times. The chain has TRBV29-1 and TRBJ1-2, with 10 bases fitting TRBD1. Germline-derived CDR1 and CDR2 are SQVTM and ANQGSEA. The CDR3 covers 13 residues. V shed 1 base and J 4 bases; nucleotides not matched to a gene: 0. CDR3 nucleotides: TGCAGCGTTGAAGGGACAGGGGGCTATGGCTACACCTTC. The encoded protein is CSVEGTGGYGYTF.

The CDR3 sequence: CASSAAGTSSLKQYF. The CDR3 DNA reads as TGTGCCAGCAGCGCCGCCGGGACTAGCTCCTTGAAGCAGTACTTC. The rearrangement joins TRBV9 to TRBJ2-7, with 9 bases matching TRBD2. Per germline, CDR1 SGDLS and CDR2 YYNGEE. The CDR3 loop spans 15 amino acids. With 3 bases clipped from V and 8 bases from J, the junction kept 12 bases outside the gene matches. Full variable domain (remainder filled in from reference TRBV9 and TRBJ2-7): DSGVTQTPKHLITATGQRVTLRCSPRSGDLSVYWYQQSLDQGLQFLIQYYNGEERAKGNILERFSAQQFPDLHSELNLSSLELGDSALYFCASSAAGTSSLKQYFGPGTRLTVT.

The genes are TRBV11-2 and TRBJ1-2; perhaps TRBD1 as D (6 bases). Trimming cost V 1 base and J 7 bases, with 13 bases left between them. The germline gives CDR1 SGHAT, CDR2 FQNNGV. The CDR3 spans 14 residues. This chain's CDR3 is CASSLGAGEFGYTF. DNA of the CDR3: TGTGCCAGCAGCTTAGGAGCAGGGGAGTTTGGCTACACCTTC.

This sequence joins TRBV27 and TRBJ2-7; 8 nucleotides align to TRBD2. Trimming cost V 8 bases and J 4 bases; bases outside gene matches: 13. The CDR3 spans 15 residues. The germline gives CDR1 MNHEY, CDR2 SMNVEV (reference sequence). The CDR3 sequence: CASRREAGDGYEQYF. CDR3 nucleotides: TGTGCCAGCCGTCGGGAAGCGGGAGATGGGTACGAGCAGTACTTC.

This clone was detected once. The V call is TRBV13, the J call TRBJ2-5; 8 bases map to TRBD2. J gave up 4 bases and V 4 bases, and 14 bases lay outside the gene matches. The CDR3 runs 17 residues. CDR1 and CDR2 from the germline V gene are PRHDT and FYEKMQ (reference sequence). CDR3 coding DNA: TGTGCCAGCAGCTCCATTCCCCGCGGGGGGCCTGCAGAGACCCAGTACTTC. Translation: CASSSIPRGGPAETQYF.

The rearrangement joins TRBV5-1 to TRBJ2-3; the match to TRBD1 covers 7 bases. Losses at the gene ends were 5 bases for V and 6 bases for J; bases not matched to a gene: 15. Germline V lookup: CDR1 SGHRS, CDR2 YFSETQ. The CDR3 has 16 residues. CDR3 DNA: TGCGCCAGCAGGATCGGGACAGCTTTATCGGGCGATACGCAGTATTTT. The encoded protein is CASRIGTALSGDTQYF.

CDR3: CATRRTGTGGGQPQHF. CDR3 coding DNA: TGTGCCACCAGACGAACCGGGACAGGGGGCGGTCAGCCCCAGCATTTT. This chain links TRBV19 with TRBJ1-5, with 12 bases fitting TRBD1. Germline lookup yields CDR1 LNHDA and CDR2 SQIVND (reference sequence). V lost 10 bases and J lost 6; bases outside the gene matches: 13. The CDR3 runs 16 residues.

This chain connects TRBV7-9 to TRBJ1-2, with 7 positions matching TRBD1. The germline CDR1 and CDR2 sequences are SEHNR and FQNEAQ (reference sequence). The junction had 6 bases not matched to a gene; V was cut back by 5 bases and J by 0 bases. The CDR3 length is 15 residues. The CDR3 region is CASSPRDSPNYGYTF. The CDR3 DNA follows: TGTGCCAGCAGCCCCAGGGACAGTCCTAACTATGGCTACACCTTC.

V usage is TRBV5-4 and J usage is TRBJ2-7; D might be TRBD1 (7 bases). The CDR3 spans 14 residues. Germline values: CDR1 SGHNT, CDR2 YYREEE (reference sequence). V dropped 4 bases and J dropped 2 bases, with 13 bases sitting between them. CDR3 nucleotides: TGTGCCAGCAGCCCGGCAGGGGGGACCTACGAGCAGTACTTC. It codes for CASSPAGGTYEQYF.

This clone was picked up one time. The chain employs TRBV11-3 and TRBJ2-7, with D maybe TRBD1 (5 bases). V lost 1 base and J lost 1, with 8 bases in between. Germline CDR1 and CDR2: SGHNT and YENEEA. This CDR3 is 14 amino acids long. This CDR3 is CASSLAQGSYEQYF. In DNA, the CDR3 is TGTGCCAGCAGCTTAGCGCAGGGTTCCTACGAGCAGTACTTC.

The chain carries TRBV7-2 and TRBJ2-7; D ambiguous. CDR3 length: 14 residues. Germline loops: CDR1 SGHTA, CDR2 FQGNSA. V was shortened by 1 base and J by 5 bases, with 12 bases between the two germline ends. CDR3 DNA sequence: TGTGCCAGCAGCTTAGGTCGGTTCCTGGACGAGCAGTACTTC. It translates to CASSLGRFLDEQYF.

This chain uses TRBV7-9 with TRBJ1-4, with 8 bases fitting TRBD1. The CDR3 contains 17 residues. The germline gives CDR1 SEHNR, CDR2 FQNEAQ (reference sequence). V was pared by 5 bases and J by 3 bases, with 11 bases of the junction left unmatched. Written as DNA, the CDR3 is TGTGCCAGCAGCACCGGACAGGGACGTCGTTCTAATGAAAAACTGTTTTTT. Translated: CASSTGQGRRSNEKLFF.

This chain joins TRBV5-6 and TRBJ2-7; 8 bases fit TRBD1. Per the germline V gene, CDR1 is SGHDT and CDR2 is YYEEEE. The junction had 4 bases not matched to a gene; V was cut back by 0 bases and J by 2 bases. The CDR3 spans 15 residues. The CDR3 region has the DNA TGTGCCAGCAGCTTGGAACCGGGACAGGCCTACGAGCAGTACTTC. Amino acid sequence: CASSLEPGQAYEQYF.

The chain has TRBV19 and TRBJ2-7; D may be TRBD2 (6 bases). The CDR3 has 14 residues. Germline values: CDR1 LNHDA, CDR2 SQIVND (reference sequence). Between the trimmed V and J ends, which lost 9 bases and 4 bases, there was a span of 19 bases. The CDR3, as DNA: TGTGCCAGCACGGGAGTTATGAGACTGTACGAGCAGTACTTC. It translates to CASTGVMRLYEQYF. The full variable domain, rest sourced from reference TRBV19 and TRBJ2-7, is DGGITQSPKYLFRKEGQNVTLSCEQNLNHDAMYWYRQDPGQGLRLIYYSQIVNDFQKGDIAEGYSVSREKKESFPLTVTSAQKNPTAFYLCASTGVMRLYEQYFGPGTRLTVT.

This chain connects TRBV6-6 to TRBJ2-7; 7 nucleotides align to TRBD1. CDR1 is MNHNY and CDR2 is SVGAGI in the germline V gene (reference sequence). Unmatched junction bases numbered 8, after V lost 2 bases and J lost 4 bases. This CDR3 is built from 15 residues. The chain's CDR3 is CASSYRDSQLYEQYF. The CDR3 DNA reads as TGTGCCAGCAGTTACCGGGACAGCCAACTTTACGAGCAGTACTTC.

Points on this clone: This CDR3 is also generated by other DNA sequences in the sample. V and J are TRBV30 and TRBJ2-2; 9 bases are a match to TRBD1. V lost 5 bases, J lost 2 bases, and 3 bases stayed unmatched. This CDR3 has 14 amino acids. Germline CDR1 GTSNPN, CDR2 SVGIG (reference sequence). The CDR3 loop is CAWGGQGNTGELFF. The DNA of the CDR3 is TGTGCCTGGGGGGGACAGGGAAACACCGGGGAGCTGTTTTTT. The full variable domain, rest sourced from reference TRBV30 and TRBJ2-2, is SQTIHQWPATLVQPVGSPLSLECTVEGTSNPNLYWYRQAAGRGLQLLFYSVGIGQISSEVPQNLSASRPQDRQFILSSKKLLLSDSGFYLCAWGGQGNTGELFFGEGSRLTVL.